The present entry profiles one T cell receptor beta chain with its context. The CDR3 extends over 14 amino acids. Trimming cost V 5 bases and J 6 bases; bases outside gene matches: 7. Germline V lookup: CDR1 SGHTA, CDR2 FQGNSA. Autoimmune disease history or systemic immunosuppression barred patients. Blood was sampled at baseline, cycle 4 day 1, and cycle 7 day 1. The source of the sample is a study of OX40 agonist ivuxolimab in advanced cancers. For the study at large: A partial response was reached by three patients: one with hepatocellular carcinoma and two with cutaneous melanoma.

Clones were read by immunoSEQ multiplex PCR, and TCRdb kept only the in-frame ones, dropping some. This sample carries roughly 19,000 clones, approximately 70% of them seen once, and the ten largest clones take over 20%. The material sequenced was CD4+ or CD8+ T cells sorted from blood, taken in a trial of the OX40 agonist ivuxolimab. The rearrangement joins TRBV7-2 to TRBJ2-7; TRBD1 matches 10 bases. The TCR comes from an adult with an advanced solid tumor such as melanoma, head and neck, liver or kidney cancer. The CDR3, as DNA: TGTGCCAGCAGCCACCGGGACAGGGGAAGCGAGCAGTACTTC. The encoded protein is CASSHRDRGSEQYF.